The T cell receptor (beta chain) described here comes from a study of T-cell reconstitution after alpha-beta-depleted transplantation in children. This clonotype was seen many times. The CDR3 sequence is 15 residues long. The V end lost 1 base, the J end lost 4 bases, and 10 bases lay between the germline ends. Unique molecular identifiers were built into the TCRbeta library. TCRdb processed the PCR reads anew with MiXCR; each CDR3 protein has one entry. Counted here are about 370,000 distinct CDR3 sequences, around 21% occurring once; the ten biggest clones make up 3.5% to 4%. The input for sequencing was PBMCs from the stem cell graft donor, taken from the stem cell graft. This chain uses TRBV12-3 or TRBV12-4 with TRBJ2-2; tentatively, D is TRBD2 (6 bases). This clonotype was obtained from a human donor who donated a stem cell graft to a child with acute myeloid leukemia. As DNA, the CDR3 is TGTGCCAGCAGTTTAGGGCAGGGAGGCACCGGGGAGCTGTTTTTT. Its protein is CASSLGQGGTGELFF.